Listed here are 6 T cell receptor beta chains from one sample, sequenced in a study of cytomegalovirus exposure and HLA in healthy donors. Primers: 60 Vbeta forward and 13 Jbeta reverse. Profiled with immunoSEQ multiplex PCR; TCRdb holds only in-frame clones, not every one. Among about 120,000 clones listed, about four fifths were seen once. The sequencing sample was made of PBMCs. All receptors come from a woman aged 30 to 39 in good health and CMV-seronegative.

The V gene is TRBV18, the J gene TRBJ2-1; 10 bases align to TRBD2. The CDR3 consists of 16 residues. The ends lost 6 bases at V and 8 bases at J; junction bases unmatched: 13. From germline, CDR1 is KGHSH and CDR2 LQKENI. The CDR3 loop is CASSHPSSGSRDEQFF. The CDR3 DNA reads TGTGCCAGCTCCCACCCCTCTAGCGGGAGTCGGGATGAGCAGTTCTTC.

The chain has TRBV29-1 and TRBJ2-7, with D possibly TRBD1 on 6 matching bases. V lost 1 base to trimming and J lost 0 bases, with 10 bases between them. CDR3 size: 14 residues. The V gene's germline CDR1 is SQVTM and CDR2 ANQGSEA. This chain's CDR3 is CSVEGTESSYEQYF. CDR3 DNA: TGCAGCGTTGAAGGGACAGAGAGCTCCTACGAGCAGTACTTC.

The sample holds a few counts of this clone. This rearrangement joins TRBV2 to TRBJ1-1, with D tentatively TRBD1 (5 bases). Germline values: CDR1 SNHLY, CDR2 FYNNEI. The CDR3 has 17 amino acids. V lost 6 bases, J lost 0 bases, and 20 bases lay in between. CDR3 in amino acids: CASRVVGANTMNTEAFF. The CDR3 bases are TGTGCCAGCAGGGTGGTTGGGGCAAATACCATGAACACTGAAGCTTTCTTT. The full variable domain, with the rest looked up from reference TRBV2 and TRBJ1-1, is EPEVTQTPSHQVTQMGQEVILRCVPISNHLYFYWYRQILGQKVEFLVSFYNNEISEKSEIFDDQFSVERPDGSNFTLKIRSTKLEDSAMYFCASRVVGANTMNTEAFFGQGTRLTVV.

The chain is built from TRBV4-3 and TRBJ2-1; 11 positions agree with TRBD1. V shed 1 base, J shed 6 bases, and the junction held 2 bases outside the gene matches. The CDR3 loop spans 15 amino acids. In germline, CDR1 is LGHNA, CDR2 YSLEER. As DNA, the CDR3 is TGCGCCAGCAGCCAAGGTGGGACAGGGGGCAATGAGCAGTTCTTC. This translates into CASSQGGTGGNEQFF.

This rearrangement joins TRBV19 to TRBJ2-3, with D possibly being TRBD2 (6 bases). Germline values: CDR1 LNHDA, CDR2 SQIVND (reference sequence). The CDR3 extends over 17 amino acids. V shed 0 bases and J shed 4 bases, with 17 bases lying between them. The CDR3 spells CASSIDPRTISADTQYF. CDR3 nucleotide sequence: TGTGCCAGTAGTATAGATCCCCGGACTATCTCTGCAGATACGCAGTATTTT.

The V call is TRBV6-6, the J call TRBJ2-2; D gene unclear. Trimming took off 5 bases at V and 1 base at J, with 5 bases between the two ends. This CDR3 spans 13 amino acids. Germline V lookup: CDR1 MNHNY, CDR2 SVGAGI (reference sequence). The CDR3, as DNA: TGTGCCAGCAGTATACAGAACACCGGGGAGCTGTTTTTT. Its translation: CASSIQNTGELFF.